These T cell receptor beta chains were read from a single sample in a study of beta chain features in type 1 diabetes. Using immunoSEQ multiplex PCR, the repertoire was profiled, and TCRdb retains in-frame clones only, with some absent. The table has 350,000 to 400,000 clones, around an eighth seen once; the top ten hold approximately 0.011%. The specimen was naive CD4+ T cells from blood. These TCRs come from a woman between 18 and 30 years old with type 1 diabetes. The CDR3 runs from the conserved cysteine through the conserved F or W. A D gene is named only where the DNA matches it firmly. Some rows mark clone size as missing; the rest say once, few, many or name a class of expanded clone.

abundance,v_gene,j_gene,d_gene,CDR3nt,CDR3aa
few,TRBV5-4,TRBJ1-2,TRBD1,TGTGCCAGCAGCTTGGGGGGCTCCGGGACAGGATCCGGCTACACCTTC,CASSLGGSGTGSGYTF
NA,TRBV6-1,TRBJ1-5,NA,TGTGCCACCTATAGAGTGGGCAATCAGCCCCAGCATTTT,CATYRVGNQPQHF
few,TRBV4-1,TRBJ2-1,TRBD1,TGCGCCAGCAGCACTCCGGACAGGGACCATAGGAGCTCCTACAATGAGCAGTTCTTC,CASSTPDRDHRSSYNEQFF
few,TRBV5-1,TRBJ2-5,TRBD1,TGCGCCAGCAGCAGGACACGGGACAGGGTTCTCGGAGAGACCCAGTACTTC,CASSRTRDRVLGETQYF
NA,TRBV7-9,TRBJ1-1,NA,TGTGCCAGCAGCTTAGTAGGTAAGGAACGGGGCACTGAAGCTTTCTTT,CASSLVGKERGTEAFF
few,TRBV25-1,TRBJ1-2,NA,TGTGCCAGCAGTGAGTGGCTCTCCTATGGCTACACCTTC,CASSEWLSYGYTF
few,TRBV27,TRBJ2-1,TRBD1,TGTGCCAGCAGTTCTCCGGGACAGGGGGAAGATGAGCAGTTCTTC,CASSSPGQGEDEQFF
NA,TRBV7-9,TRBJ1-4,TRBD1,TGTGCCAGCAGCTTAGCGGTACAGGGGCGACTGTTTTTT,CASSLAVQGRLFF
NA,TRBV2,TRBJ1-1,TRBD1,TGTGCCAGCAGTGGACAGGGGGCGGGCACTGAAGCTTTCTTT,CASSGQGAGTEAFF
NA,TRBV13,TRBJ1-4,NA,TGTGCCAGCAGCTTAGGGCGCCCTAATGAAAAACTGTTTTTT,CASSLGRPNEKLFF
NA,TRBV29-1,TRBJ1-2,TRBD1,TGCAGCGTGGGACAGGGTGTCAGTTCCTACTCTAACTATGGCTACACCTTC,CSVGQGVSSYSNYGYTF
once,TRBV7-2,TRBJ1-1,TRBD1,TGTGCCAGCAGACGCAGACAGGGGAACACTGAAGCTTTCTTT,CASRRRQGNTEAFF
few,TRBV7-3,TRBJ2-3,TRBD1,TGTGCCAGCAGCTCCGGACAGGGCACAGATACGCAGTATTTT,CASSSGQGTDTQYF
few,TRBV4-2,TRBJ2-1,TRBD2,TGTGCCAGCAGCCAAATAGCGGGAGGGTCCTCCTACAATGAGCAGTTCTTC,CASSQIAGGSSYNEQFF
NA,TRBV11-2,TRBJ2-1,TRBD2,TGTGCCAGCAGACTAGCGGTAACCTCACATGAGCAGTTCTTC,CASRLAVTSHEQFF
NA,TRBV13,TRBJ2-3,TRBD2,TGTGCCAGCAGCCGCGCGGGGGGGGAACGAGATACGCAGTATTTT,CASSRAGGERDTQYF
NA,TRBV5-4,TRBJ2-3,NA,TGTGCCAGCAGCTTAGAATATAGTCGCACAGATACGCAGTATTTT,CASSLEYSRTDTQYF
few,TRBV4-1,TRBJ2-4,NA,TGCGCCAGCAGCCATTTACCGGGATTCAAAAACATTCAGTACTTC,CASSHLPGFKNIQYF
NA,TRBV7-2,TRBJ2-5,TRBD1,TGTGCCAGCAGCTACCAGACAGGGGAAGAGACCCAGTACTTC,CASSYQTGEETQYF
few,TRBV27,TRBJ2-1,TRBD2,TGTGCCAGCAGTTTAGAGGGACTAGCCTCCTACAATGAGCAGTTCTTC,CASSLEGLASYNEQFF
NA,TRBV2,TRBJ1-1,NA,TGTGCCAGCAGTGGAGAGATGAACACTGAAGCTTTCTTT,CASSGEMNTEAFF
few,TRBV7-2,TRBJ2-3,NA,TGTGCCAGCAGCTCCCTTGGGCAGACAGATACGCAGTATTTT,CASSSLGQTDTQYF
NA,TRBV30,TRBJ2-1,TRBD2,TGTGCCTGGAGTGTAGTGCGGACTAGCGGGAGGGACAAACCTGACAATGAGCAGTTCTTC,CAWSVVRTSGRDKPDNEQFF
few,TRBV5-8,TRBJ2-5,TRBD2,TGTGCCAGCAGCGGCGGCCTAGCGGAGAAGCAAGAGACCCAGTACTTC,CASSGGLAEKQETQYF
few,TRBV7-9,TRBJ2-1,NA,TGTGCCAGCAGGGGTTGGGGAGGATCCCACAATGAGCAGTTCTTC,CASRGWGGSHNEQFF
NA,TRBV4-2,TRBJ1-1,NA,TGTGCCAGCGGACGAACTAACAGGCAGAACACTGAAGCTTTCTTT,CASGRTNRQNTEAFF
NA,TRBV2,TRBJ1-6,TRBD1,TGTGCCAGCAGTGAAGCGCAGGGGGCGCATTCACCCCTCCACTTT,CASSEAQGAHSPLHF
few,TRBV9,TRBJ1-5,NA,TGTGCCAGCAGCGTAGCAGGGGGCAATCAGCCCCAGCATTTT,CASSVAGGNQPQHF
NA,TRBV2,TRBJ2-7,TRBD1,TGTGCCAGCAGTGCCCAGGGACAGGGGTCCCGCGGGGTGTACTTC,CASSAQGQGSRGVYF
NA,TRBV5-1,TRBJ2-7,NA,TGCGCCAGCAGCTTGGGGGACTTCTCGAGCTCCTACGAGCAGTACTTC,CASSLGDFSSSYEQYF
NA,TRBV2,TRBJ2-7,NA,TGTGCCAAACAGGTCTTCTCTGGCGAGCAGTACTTC,CAKQVFSGEQYF
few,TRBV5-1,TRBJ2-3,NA,TGCGCCAGCAGCTTGGACCAGGGCCACACAGATACGCAGTATTTT,CASSLDQGHTDTQYF
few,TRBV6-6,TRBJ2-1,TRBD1,TGTGCCAGCAGTGACAGGGGACGTGAGCAGTTCTTC,CASSDRGREQFF
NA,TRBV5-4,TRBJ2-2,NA,TGTGCCAGCAGCAGGAGGGTGGAGAACACCGGGGAGCTGTTTTTT,CASSRRVENTGELFF
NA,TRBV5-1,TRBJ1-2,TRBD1,TGCGCCAGCAGACCCGGGACAGGGGTGAATTATGGCTACACCTTC,CASRPGTGVNYGYTF
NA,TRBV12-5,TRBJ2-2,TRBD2,TGTGCTAGTGGTTTGGTACTGGTACTAGCGGCCACCGGGGAGCTGTTTTTT,CASGLVLVLAATGELFF
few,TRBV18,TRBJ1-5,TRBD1,TGTGCCAGCTCACCACGGGACAGGGATTCGGGTCAGCCCCAGCATTTT,CASSPRDRDSGQPQHF
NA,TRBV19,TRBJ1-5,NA,TGTGCCAGTACCCAACAGGGAGCTAGCAATCAGCCCCAGCATTTT,CASTQQGASNQPQHF
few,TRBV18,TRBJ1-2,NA,TGTGCCAGCTCACCGGACAAGATTTACTATGGCTACACCTTC,CASSPDKIYYGYTF
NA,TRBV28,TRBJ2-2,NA,TGTGCCAGCAGTCCCCCCCAGGGGTCGGACCCTCGGGCCGGGGAGCTGTTTTTT,CASSPPQGSDPRAGELFF
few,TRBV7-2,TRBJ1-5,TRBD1,TGTGCCAGCAGCTCCGGACAGGGACATCAGCCCCAGCATTTT,CASSSGQGHQPQHF
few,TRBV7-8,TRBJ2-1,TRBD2,TGTGCCAGCAGCCCAGGACTAGCGGGAGAGGCATACAATGAGCAGTTCTTC,CASSPGLAGEAYNEQFF
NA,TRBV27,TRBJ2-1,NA,TGTGCCATCGGGAGAGGTGAGCAGTTCTTC,CAIGRGEQFF
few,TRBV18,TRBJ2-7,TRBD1,TGTGCCAGCTCCGTACAGGGGGCGCCCCACGAGCAGTACTTC,CASSVQGAPHEQYF
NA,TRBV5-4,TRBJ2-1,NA,TGTGCCAGCAGCTTCGGGGGTATCGAGTCCAGGGCCTCTTTCTTC,CASSFGGIESRASFF
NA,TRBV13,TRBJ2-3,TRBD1,TGTGCCAGCAGCTCAGTGCCGGGACAGGGGGTGGATACGCAGTATTTT,CASSSVPGQGVDTQYF
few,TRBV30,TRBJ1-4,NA,TGTGCCTGGAGTGGGGGCCCGAATGAAAAACTGTTTTTT,CAWSGGPNEKLFF
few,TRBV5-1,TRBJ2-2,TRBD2,TGCGCCAGCAGCTTGCGCGGGGGGTTGAACACCGGGGAGCTGTTTTTT,CASSLRGGLNTGELFF
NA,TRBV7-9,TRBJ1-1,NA,TGTGCCAGCAGCTTAGAAGGGGCGAACACTGAAGCTTTCTTT,CASSLEGANTEAFF
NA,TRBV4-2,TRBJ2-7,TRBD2,TGTGCCAGCAGCCAAGAGGGGCAGGGAGGGACCTACGAGCAGTACTTC,CASSQEGQGGTYEQYF
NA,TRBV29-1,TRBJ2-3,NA,TGCAGCGTTGCGGCGGGGGCCTACCGCACAGATACGCAGTATTTT,CSVAAGAYRTDTQYF
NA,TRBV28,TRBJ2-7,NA,TGTGCCAGCAGTTTTTTCGGGGAGCAGTACTTC,CASSFFGEQYF
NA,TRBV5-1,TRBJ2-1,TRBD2,TGCGCCAGCAGCTTGGACGGGACTAGCGGACTGAATGAGCAGTTCTTC,CASSLDGTSGLNEQFF
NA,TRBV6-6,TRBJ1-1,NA,TGTGCCAGCAGTCCCAGACAGGTCCATGAAGCTTTCTTT,CASSPRQVHEAFF
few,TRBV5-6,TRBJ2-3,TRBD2,TGTGCCAGCAGCTTCGGGACTAGCGGGAGGAGGGCAGATACGCAGTATTTT,CASSFGTSGRRADTQYF
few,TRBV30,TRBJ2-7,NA,TGTGCCTGGAAAGGTCGAATCGGTACAGCCTACGAGCAGTACTTC,CAWKGRIGTAYEQYF
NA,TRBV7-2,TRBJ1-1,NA,TGTGCCAGCAGGGAAGGACCCGGGAGCGGTGGCACTGAAGCTTTCTTT,CASREGPGSGGTEAFF